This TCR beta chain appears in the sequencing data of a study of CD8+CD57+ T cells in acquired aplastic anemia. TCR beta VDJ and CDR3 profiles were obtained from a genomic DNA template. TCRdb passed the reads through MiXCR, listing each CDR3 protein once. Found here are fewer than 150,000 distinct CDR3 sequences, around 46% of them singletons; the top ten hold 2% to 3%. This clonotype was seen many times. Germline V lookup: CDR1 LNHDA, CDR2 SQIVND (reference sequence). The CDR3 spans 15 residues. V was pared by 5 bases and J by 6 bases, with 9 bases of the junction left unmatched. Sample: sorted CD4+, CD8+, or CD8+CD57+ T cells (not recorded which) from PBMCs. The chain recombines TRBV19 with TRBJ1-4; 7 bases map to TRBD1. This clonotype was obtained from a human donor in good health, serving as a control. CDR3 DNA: TGTGCCAGTAGTGTCGGACAGGTTCGTGATGAAAAACTGTTTTTT. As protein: CASSVGQVRDEKLFF.